These 14 T cell receptor beta chains were sequenced from one sample in a study of CD8+CD57+ T cells in acquired aplastic anemia. The template for TCR beta VDJ and CDR3 sequence profiling was genomic DNA. TCRdb used MiXCR to reprocess the reads, holding one entry per CDR3 protein. The sample carries hundreds of thousands of distinct CDR3 sequences, around 68% recorded once. Specimen: sorted CD4+, CD8+, or CD8+CD57+ T cells (not recorded which) from PBMCs. These receptors were obtained from a human donor in good health, serving as a control.

The chain has TRBV2 and TRBJ2-7, with D tentatively TRBD2 (6 bases). Between the trimmed V and J ends, which lost 6 bases and 4 bases, there was a span of 19 bases. The germline V gene has CDR1 SNHLY and CDR2 FYNNEI. This CDR3 region has 15 residues. CDR3 DNA: TGTGCCAGCAGCAAAGTCGGGGGTGGCTCTTACGAGCAGTACTTC. Translation gives CASSKVGGGSYEQYF.

This sequence joins TRBV3-1 and TRBJ2-4; 9 bases agree with TRBD2. V dropped 4 bases and J dropped 7; count of bases not matched to a gene: 8. The V gene's germline CDR1 is LGHDT and CDR2 YNNKEL (reference sequence). The CDR3 runs to 15 residues. The CDR3 bases are TGTGCCAGCAGCCTGGGCCGCGGGGGGGCGAACATTCAGTACTTC. This codes for CASSLGRGGANIQYF.

V and J are TRBV29-1 and TRBJ2-5; TRBD1 agrees at 9 bases. The CDR3 contains 14 residues. Per the germline V gene, CDR1 is SQVTM and CDR2 is ANQGSEA. With 6 bases clipped from V and 3 bases from J, the junction kept 8 bases outside the gene matches. DNA for the CDR3: TGCAGCGTGGGCGGACAGGGGCTGGAAGAGACCCAGTACTTC. Protein product: CSVGGQGLEETQYF.

This clonotype was found many times. The V call is TRBV29-1, the J call TRBJ1-3; no firm D call. CDR1 and CDR2 (germline): SQVTM, ANQGSEA. This CDR3 contains 12 residues. V shed 5 bases and J shed 4 bases, with 9 bases lying between them. In DNA form, the CDR3 reads TGCAGCGTTCGGTCAGGAGGAAACACCATATATTTT. It is translated as CSVRSGGNTIYF.

Notes on this clonotype: The junction departs from germline at one end; a sequencing error may be responsible. The chain has TRBV24-1 and TRBJ1-2; D might be TRBD1 (5 bases). CDR1 and CDR2 from the germline V gene are KGHDR and SFDVKD. The CDR3 is made up of 14 amino acids. In DNA form, the CDR3 reads TGTGCCACCAGTGATACCAGGGTGGCGACTGGCGACTCCTTC. This sequence encodes CATSDTRVATGDSF.

This chain links TRBV9 with TRBJ1-1, with D possibly TRBD1 on 6 matching bases. The CDR3 has 15 residues. In germline, CDR1 is SGDLS, CDR2 YYNGEE. Trimming left V 0 bases short and J 11 bases short, with 20 bases between. The CDR3 region has the DNA TGTGCCAGCAGCGTAGCGGGGGCCTTCTACAATGAGGCTTTCTTT. Its protein is CASSVAGAFYNEAFF.

About this clonotype itself: A much larger clone sits a single nucleotide away, making a read error possible. This rearrangement joins TRBV7-2 to TRBJ1-3, with D possibly matching TRBD1 (5 bases). This CDR3 comprises 14 residues. Germline values: CDR1 SGHTA, CDR2 FQGNSA. DNA of the CDR3: TGCGCCAGCAGCCAGGCCGCGGGACTAAACGCCATATATTTT. Translating it yields CASSQAAGLNAIYF. Full variable domain (outside the CDR3, taken from reference TRBV7-2 and TRBJ1-3): GAGVSQSPSNKVTEKGKDVELRCDPISGHTALYWYRQSLGQGLEFLIYFQGNSAPDKSGLPSDRFSAERTGGSVSTLTIQRTQQEDSAVYLCASSQAAGLNAIYFGEGSWLTVV.

There are many counts of this clonotype. CDR3 bases: TGCGCCAGCAGCTCCAGCGGTGGCTCCTACAATGAGCAGTTCTTC. It encodes CASSSSGGSYNEQFF. The chain combines TRBV4-1 with TRBJ2-1, with D maybe TRBD2 (5 bases). Looked up from germline, CDR1 is MGHRA and CDR2 is YSYEKL. V shed 5 bases and J shed 0 bases, with 11 bases lying between them. The CDR3 runs 15 residues.

This clonotype was detected a few times. The chain uses TRBV24-1 and TRBJ2-5; TRBD2 aligns across 8 bases. Per germline, CDR1 KGHDR and CDR2 SFDVKD. The CDR3 is 14 residues long. With V trimmed by 3 bases and J by 5 bases, 4 bases remained unmatched. DNA for the CDR3: TGTGCCACCAGTGATACGACGGGAGGGGAGACCCAGTACTTC. Its translation: CATSDTTGGETQYF.

With respect to this clonotype: One junction end disagrees with the germline gene, perhaps due to a read error. The rearrangement uses TRBV2 and TRBJ2-5; D is uncertain. The length of the CDR3 is 10 residues. The germline V gene encodes CDR1 SNHLY and CDR2 FYNNEI. The CDR3 DNA follows: TGTGCCAGCCGCGTTCAGACGCAAGACTTC. It yields the protein CASRVQTQDF.

This chain joins TRBV29-1 and TRBJ2-7; TRBD2 might be the D (7 bases). This CDR3 comprises 11 residues. V lost 7 bases, J lost 7 bases, and 14 bases lay in between. From germline, CDR1 is SQVTM and CDR2 ANQGSEA. The CDR3 coding sequence is TGCAGCGCTTCGGGGGGCCAGGAGCAGTACTTC. Protein product: CSASGGQEQYF.

About this clonotype: Germline and junction disagree at one end, which may indicate a read error. The V and J genes are TRBV15 and TRBJ2-1; D unclear. This CDR3 spans 13 amino acids. Germline CDR1 is LNHNV and CDR2 is YYDKDF (reference sequence). The CDR3 spells CATSRGSANDQLF. The CDR3 nucleotides are TGTGCCACCAGCAGAGGGAGCGCCAATGACCAGCTCTTC.

This clonotype was detected only once. The CDR3 does not close with the conserved phenylalanine or tryptophan, likely indicating a read error. It is unclear where the CDR3 begins or ends on the DNA, so no DNA is shown, and the CDR3 is as TCRdb lists it. The V and J genes are TRBV20-1 and TRBJ1-6; the table's D call, TRBD1, has no DNA check behind it. Both ends counted, the CDR3 spans 11 residues. Germline V CDR1 and CDR2: DFQATT, SNEGSKA (reference sequence). The CDR3 protein is CSADGQGTRNY.

Remarks on this clonotype: The junction departs from germline at one end; a sequencing error may be responsible. V gene TRBV10-3 combines with J gene TRBJ1-5; D is unclear. In germline, CDR1 is ENHRY, CDR2 SYGVKD. The CDR3 consists of 14 residues. The CDR3 bases are TGTGCCAGCAGTGAGATGGGTGGAGGGCAGCCCCAGCATTTT. This codes for CASSEMGGGQPQHF.